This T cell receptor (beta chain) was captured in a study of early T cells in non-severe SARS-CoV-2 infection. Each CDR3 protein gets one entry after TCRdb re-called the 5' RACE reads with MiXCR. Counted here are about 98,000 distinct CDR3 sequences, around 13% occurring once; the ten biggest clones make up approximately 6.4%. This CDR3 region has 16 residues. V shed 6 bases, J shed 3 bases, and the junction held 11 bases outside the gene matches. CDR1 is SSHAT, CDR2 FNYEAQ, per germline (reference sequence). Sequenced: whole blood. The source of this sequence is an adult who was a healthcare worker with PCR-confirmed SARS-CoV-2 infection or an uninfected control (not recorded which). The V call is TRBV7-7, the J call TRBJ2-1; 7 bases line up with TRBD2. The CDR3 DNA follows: TGTGCCAGCAGGACTAGCTTGGAGGGCCTCTACAATGAGCAGTTCTTC. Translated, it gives CASRTSLEGLYNEQFF.